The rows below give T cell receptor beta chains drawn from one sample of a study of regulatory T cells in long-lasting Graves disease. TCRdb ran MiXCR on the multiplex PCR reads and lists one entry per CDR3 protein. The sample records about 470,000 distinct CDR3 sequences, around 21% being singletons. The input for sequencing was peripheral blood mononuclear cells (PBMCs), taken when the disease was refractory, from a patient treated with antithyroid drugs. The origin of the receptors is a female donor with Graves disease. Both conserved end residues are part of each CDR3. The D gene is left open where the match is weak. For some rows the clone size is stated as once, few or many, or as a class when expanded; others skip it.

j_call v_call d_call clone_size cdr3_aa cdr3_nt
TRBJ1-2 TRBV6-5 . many CASSYLSGTSGYTF TGTGCCAGCAGTTACCTCTCGGGGACGAGTGGCTACACCTTC
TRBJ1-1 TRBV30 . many CACGEGSVKGAEAFF TGTGCCTGCGGGGAGGGGAGTGTTAAGGGCGCTGAAGCTTTCTTT
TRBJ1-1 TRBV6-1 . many CASSRGPGRMNTEAFF TGTGCCAGCAGCCGGGGACCGGGACGAATGAACACTGAAGCTTTCTTT
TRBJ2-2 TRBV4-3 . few CASSQDELSNTGELFF TGCGCCAGCAGCCAAGATGAGCTTTCGAACACCGGGGAGCTGTTTTTT
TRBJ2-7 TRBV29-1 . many CSVEGVQGTGEQYF TGCAGCGTTGAAGGGGTACAGGGGACTGGCGAGCAGTACTTC
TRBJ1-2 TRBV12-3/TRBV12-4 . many CASSFGGVSNGYTF TGTGCCAGCAGTTTTGGGGGCGTGAGTAATGGCTACACCTTC
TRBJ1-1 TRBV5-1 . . CARWILNGQIAILDTEAFF TGCGCCAGGTGGATATTGAACGGGCAGATTGCCATTCTCGACACTGAAGCTTTCTTT
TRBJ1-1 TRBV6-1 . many CASSTGGLNTEAFF TGTGCCAGCAGTACCGGGGGCTTGAACACTGAAGCTTTCTTT
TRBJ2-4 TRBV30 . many CAWSVQGILAKNIQYF TGTGCCTGGAGTGTACAGGGCATCTTAGCCAAAAACATTCAGTACTTC
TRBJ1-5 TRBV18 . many CASSPYRWQPQHF TGTGCCAGCTCACCATACAGATGGCAGCCCCAGCATTTT
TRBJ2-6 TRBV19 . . CASRGRVSGANVLTF TGTGCCAGTAGAGGACGGGTCTCTGGGGCCAACGTCCTGACTTTC
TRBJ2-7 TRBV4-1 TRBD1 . CASSHGGTGVAYEQYF TGCGCCAGCAGCCACGGAGGGACAGGGGTCGCCTACGAGCAGTACTTC
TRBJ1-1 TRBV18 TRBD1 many CASAIQGANTEAFF TGTGCCAGCGCAATACAGGGGGCGAACACTGAAGCTTTCTTT
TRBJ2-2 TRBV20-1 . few CSASGGREAPLNTGELFF TGCAGTGCCAGTGGTGGTAGGGAGGCCCCCTTGAACACCGGGGAGCTGTTTTTT
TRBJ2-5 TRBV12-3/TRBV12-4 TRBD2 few CASSQLAGGRETQYF TGTGCCAGCAGTCAACTCGCGGGCGGGAGAGAGACCCAGTACTTC
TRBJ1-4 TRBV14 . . CASSPTALDYGVGKLFF TGTGCCAGCAGCCCAACCGCCCTCGACTATGGGGTGGGAAAACTGTTTTTT
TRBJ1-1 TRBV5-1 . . CASSREGRTTEAFF TGCGCCAGCAGCAGGGAAGGGAGAACCACTGAAGCTTTCTTT
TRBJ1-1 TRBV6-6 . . CASSYSGAAGSAAFF TGTGCCAGCAGTTACTCGGGGGCCGCAGGTTCGGCAGCTTTCTTT
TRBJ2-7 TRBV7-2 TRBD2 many CASSSPGLAYSYEQYF TGTGCCAGCAGCTCTCCGGGACTAGCCTACTCCTACGAGCAGTACTTC
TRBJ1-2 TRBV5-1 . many CASSSFRGGYTF TGCGCCAGCAGCTCGTTCCGCGGTGGCTACACCTTC
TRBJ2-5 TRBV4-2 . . CASSQEATGQETQYF TGTGCCAGCAGCCAAGAAGCTACAGGGCAAGAGACCCAGTACTTC
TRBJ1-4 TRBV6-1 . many CASSEEDWPLGKLFF TGTGCCAGCAGTGAAGAGGACTGGCCTTTGGGAAAACTGTTTTTT
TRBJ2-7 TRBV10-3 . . CAISERDGYEQYF TGTGCCATCAGTGAGCGAGACGGCTACGAGCAGTACTTC
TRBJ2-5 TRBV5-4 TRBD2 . CASWAGLAVPETQYF TGTGCCAGCTGGGCGGGACTAGCGGTACCGGAGACCCAGTACTTC
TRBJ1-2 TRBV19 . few CASSNGPGGGYTF TGTGCCAGTAGTAACGGACCAGGTGGGGGCTACACCTTC
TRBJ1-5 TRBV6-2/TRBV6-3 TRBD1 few CASRPTGGRQPQHF TGTGCCAGCAGGCCAACAGGGGGCCGACAGCCCCAGCATTTT
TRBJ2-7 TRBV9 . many CASSVGLSTEQYF TGTGCCAGCAGCGTCGGACTGAGCACCGAGCAGTACTTC
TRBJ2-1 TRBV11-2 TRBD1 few CASSLDSGTVSHEQFF TGTGCCAGCAGCTTAGATTCTGGGACAGTTAGTCATGAGCAGTTCTTC
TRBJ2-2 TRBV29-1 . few CSVGRDWGGELFF TGCAGCGTTGGTCGGGATTGGGGCGGGGAGCTGTTTTTT
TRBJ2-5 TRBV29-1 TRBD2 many CSVDLAGFGETQYF TGCAGCGTTGATCTAGCGGGGTTTGGGGAGACCCAGTACTTC
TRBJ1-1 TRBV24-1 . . CATSDLDRLNTEAFF TGTGCCACCAGTGATTTGGACAGATTGAACACTGAAGCTTTCTTT
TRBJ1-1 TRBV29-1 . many CSVGGDGVEAFF TGCAGCGTTGGGGGCGACGGAGTTGAAGCTTTCTTT